These 8 T cell receptor beta chains originate from one sample sequenced in a study of blood T cell repertoires in COVID-19. Assay used: immunoSEQ multiplex PCR; TCRdb lists only in-frame clones, some missing. Of about 200,000 clones listed, more than 60% are singletons. Sequenced material: peripheral blood. Every receptor here comes from a man in his fifties or sixties who had recovered from COVID-19.

The genes are TRBV30 and TRBJ1-6; 7 bases fit TRBD1. V lost 8 bases and J lost 8; bases outside the gene matches: 9. CDR3 length equals 13 residues. Per the germline V gene, CDR1 is GTSNPN and CDR2 is SVGIG (reference sequence). The CDR3 protein is CAGMGQFYSPLHF. For the CDR3, the DNA is TGTGCCGGGATGGGACAGTTTTATTCACCCCTCCACTTT.

This clone has only one observation. The V call is TRBV11-2, the J call TRBJ2-7, with 13 bases identical to TRBD2. The V gene end was trimmed by 5 bases and the J gene end by 7 bases; junction bases not matched to a gene: 8. The CDR3 consists of 15 residues. CDR1 and CDR2 (germline): SGHAT, FQNNGV. The CDR3 spells CASSEGLAGVWEQYF. Here the CDR3 DNA reads TGTGCCAGCAGCGAAGGACTAGCGGGAGTGTGGGAGCAGTACTTC.

The rearrangement joins TRBV2 to TRBJ2-3; 7 bases fit TRBD2. CDR3 length: 13 residues. Trimming at V came to 7 bases and at J to 2 bases, leaving 3 bases not matched to a gene. Per germline, CDR1 SNHLY and CDR2 FYNNEI. CDR3 DNA sequence: TGTGCCAGCAAGGCGGGGGTCACAGATACGCAGTATTTT. Protein: CASKAGVTDTQYF.

The J gene is TRBJ1-6, the V gene TRBV2, with D perhaps matching TRBD1 (6 bases). V gave up 8 bases and J gave up 12 bases, with 20 bases separating them. Germline-derived CDR1 and CDR2 are SNHLY and FYNNEI. The CDR3 totals 14 residues. The CDR3 bases are TGTGCCAGCCGCCAAACAGGGTCCCGAAGACCCCTCCACTTT. Residues: CASRQTGSRRPLHF.

This clone was counted only a few times. The chain uses TRBV10-2 and TRBJ1-5; 8 bases match TRBD1. The CDR3 runs 15 residues. Per the germline V gene, CDR1 is WSHSY and CDR2 is SAAADI. The V gene end was trimmed by 9 bases and the J gene end by 2 bases; junction bases not matched to a gene: 9. The CDR3 DNA sequence: TGCGCCAGTGGATTTGGACAGGGCGGCAATCAGCCCCAGCATTTT. As protein: CASGFGQGGNQPQHF.

J is TRBJ1-2 and V is TRBV9; D is undetermined. CDR3 size: 13 residues. The germline V gene encodes CDR1 SGDLS and CDR2 YYNGEE. Trimming left V 4 bases short and J 5 bases short, with 12 bases between. The CDR3 nucleotides read TGTGCCAGCAGCCCCCAAGAGGGTTATGGCTACACCTTC. Protein sequence: CASSPQEGYGYTF. Filled out from reference TRBV9 and TRBJ1-2, the complete variable domain reads DSGVTQTPKHLITATGQRVTLRCSPRSGDLSVYWYQQSLDQGLQFLIQYYNGEERAKGNILERFSAQQFPDLHSELNLSSLELGDSALYFCASSPQEGYGYTFGSGTRLTVV.

The rearrangement joins TRBV15 to TRBJ1-6; D call uncertain. V lost 0 bases, J lost 10 bases, and 16 bases lay in between. Germline values: CDR1 LNHNV, CDR2 YYDKDF (reference sequence). The CDR3 sequence is 16 residues long. DNA of the CDR3: TGTGCCACCAGCAGAGATAGGCGCCTTGAGGGATCACCCCTCCACTTT. Its protein product is CATSRDRRLEGSPLHF.

This clone was found a few times. V gene TRBV12-3 or TRBV12-4 combines with J gene TRBJ1-1, with D possibly matching TRBD1 (6 bases). The CDR3 sequence is 13 residues long. With 6 bases removed from V and 5 bases from J, the gap between germline ends came to 13 bases. The DNA for the CDR3 is TGTGCCAGCAGACAGGGATTAGGAACTGAAGCTTTCTTT. Encoded protein: CASRQGLGTEAFF.